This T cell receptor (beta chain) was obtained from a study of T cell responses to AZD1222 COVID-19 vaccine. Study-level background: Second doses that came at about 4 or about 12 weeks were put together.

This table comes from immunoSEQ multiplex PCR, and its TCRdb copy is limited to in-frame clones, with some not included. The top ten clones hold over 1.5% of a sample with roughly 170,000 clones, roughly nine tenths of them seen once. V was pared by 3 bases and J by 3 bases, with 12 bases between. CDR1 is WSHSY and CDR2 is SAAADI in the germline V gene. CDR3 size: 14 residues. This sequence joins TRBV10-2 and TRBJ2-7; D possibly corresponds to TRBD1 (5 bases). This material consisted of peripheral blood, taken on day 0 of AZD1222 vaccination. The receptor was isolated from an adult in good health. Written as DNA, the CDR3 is TGCGCCAGCAGTGAAGGAAGGGGCTACTACGAGCAGTACTTC. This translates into CASSEGRGYYEQYF.